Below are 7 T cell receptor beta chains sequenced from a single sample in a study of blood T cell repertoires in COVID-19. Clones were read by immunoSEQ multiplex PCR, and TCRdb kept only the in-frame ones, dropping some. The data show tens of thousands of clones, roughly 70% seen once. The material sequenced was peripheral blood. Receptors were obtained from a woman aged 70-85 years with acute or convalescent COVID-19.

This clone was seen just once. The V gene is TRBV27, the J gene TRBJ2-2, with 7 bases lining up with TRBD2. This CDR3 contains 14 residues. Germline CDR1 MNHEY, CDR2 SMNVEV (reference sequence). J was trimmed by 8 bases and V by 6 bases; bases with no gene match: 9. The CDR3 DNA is TGTGCCAGCAGGGCCACTAGCGTAGCTGGGGAGCTGTTTTTT. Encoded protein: CASRATSVAGELFF.

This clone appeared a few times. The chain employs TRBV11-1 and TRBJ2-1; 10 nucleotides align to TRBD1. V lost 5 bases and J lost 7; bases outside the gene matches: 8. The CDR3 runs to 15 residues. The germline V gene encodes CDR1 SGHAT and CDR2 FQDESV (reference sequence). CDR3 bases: TGTGCCAGCAGCCCAGACAGGGGGCGGGTGAATGAGCAGTTCTTC. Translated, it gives CASSPDRGRVNEQFF.

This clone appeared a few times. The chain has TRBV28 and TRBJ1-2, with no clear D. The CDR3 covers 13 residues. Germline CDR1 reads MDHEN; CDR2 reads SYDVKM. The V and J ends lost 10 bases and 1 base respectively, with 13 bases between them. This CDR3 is CATYSTRNYGYTF. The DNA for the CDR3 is TGTGCCACCTACTCCACTCGTAACTATGGCTACACCTTC.

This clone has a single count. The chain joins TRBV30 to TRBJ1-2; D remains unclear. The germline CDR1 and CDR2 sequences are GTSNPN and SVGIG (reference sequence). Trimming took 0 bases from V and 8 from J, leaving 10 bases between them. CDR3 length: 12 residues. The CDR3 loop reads CAWSVTGGGYTF. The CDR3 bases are TGTGCCTGGAGTGTCACGGGAGGAGGCTACACCTTC.

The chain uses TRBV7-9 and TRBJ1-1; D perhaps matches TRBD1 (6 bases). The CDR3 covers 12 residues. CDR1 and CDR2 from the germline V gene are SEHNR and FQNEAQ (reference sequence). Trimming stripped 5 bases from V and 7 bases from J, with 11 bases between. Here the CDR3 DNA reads TGTGCCAGCAGCCAGGACAGCCGTGAAGCTTTCTTT. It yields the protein CASSQDSREAFF.

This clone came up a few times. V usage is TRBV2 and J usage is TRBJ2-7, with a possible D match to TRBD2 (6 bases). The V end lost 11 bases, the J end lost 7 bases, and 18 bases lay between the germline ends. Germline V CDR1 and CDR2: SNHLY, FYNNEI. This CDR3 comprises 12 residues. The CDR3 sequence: CAGGLSIGEQYF. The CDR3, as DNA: TGTGCCGGTGGACTAAGCATTGGGGAGCAGTACTTC.

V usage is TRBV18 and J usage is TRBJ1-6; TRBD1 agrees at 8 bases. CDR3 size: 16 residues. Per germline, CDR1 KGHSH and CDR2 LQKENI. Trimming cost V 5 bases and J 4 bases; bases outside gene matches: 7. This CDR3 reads CASSAQGAGYNSPLHF. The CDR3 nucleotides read TGTGCCAGCTCAGCCCAGGGGGCAGGATATAATTCACCCCTCCACTTT.